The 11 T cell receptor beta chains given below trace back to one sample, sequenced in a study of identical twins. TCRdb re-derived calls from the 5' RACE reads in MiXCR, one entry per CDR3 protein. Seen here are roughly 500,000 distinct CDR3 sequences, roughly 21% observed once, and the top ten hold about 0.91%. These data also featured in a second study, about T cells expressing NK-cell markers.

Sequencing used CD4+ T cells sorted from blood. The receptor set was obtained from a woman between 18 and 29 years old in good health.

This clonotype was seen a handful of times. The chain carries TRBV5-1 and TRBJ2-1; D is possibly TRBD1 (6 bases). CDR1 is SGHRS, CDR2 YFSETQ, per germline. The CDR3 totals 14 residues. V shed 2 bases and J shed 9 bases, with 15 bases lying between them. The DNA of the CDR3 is TGCGCCAGCAGCTTCAGGGGCTCGGGCGGTGAGCAGTTCTTC. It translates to CASSFRGSGGEQFF.

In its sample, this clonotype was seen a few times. CDR3 DNA sequence: TGCAGTGCTAGAGGGTGGACAGGAGGAGACCAAGAGACCCAGTACTTC. It codes for CSARGWTGGDQETQYF. V gene TRBV20-1 combines with J gene TRBJ2-5; 7 bases match TRBD1. The CDR3 contains 16 residues. V shed 1 base, J shed 0 bases, and the junction held 8 bases outside the gene matches. Per germline, CDR1 DFQATT and CDR2 SNEGSKA (reference sequence).

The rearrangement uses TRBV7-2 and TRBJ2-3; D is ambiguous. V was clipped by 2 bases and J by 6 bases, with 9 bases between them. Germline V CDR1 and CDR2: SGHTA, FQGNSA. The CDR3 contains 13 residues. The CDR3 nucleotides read TGTGCCAGCAGCTTAAAGCGTGGGGATACGCAGTATTTT. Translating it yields CASSLKRGDTQYF.

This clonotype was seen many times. DNA for the CDR3: TGCGCCAGCAGCTTGGGACAGTCCTACGAGCAGTACTTC. As protein: CASSLGQSYEQYF. The chain recombines TRBV5-1 with TRBJ2-7; D is perhaps TRBD1 (5 bases). CDR1 and CDR2 (germline): SGHRS, YFSETQ. Trimming pared 0 bases from V and 1 base from J, leaving 5 bases between. The CDR3 covers 13 residues.

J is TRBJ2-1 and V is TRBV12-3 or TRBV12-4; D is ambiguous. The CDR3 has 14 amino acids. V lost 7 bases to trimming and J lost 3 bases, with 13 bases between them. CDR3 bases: TGTGCCAGCACCCCGGGCAGATTCTACAATGAGCAGTTCTTC. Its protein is CASTPGRFYNEQFF.

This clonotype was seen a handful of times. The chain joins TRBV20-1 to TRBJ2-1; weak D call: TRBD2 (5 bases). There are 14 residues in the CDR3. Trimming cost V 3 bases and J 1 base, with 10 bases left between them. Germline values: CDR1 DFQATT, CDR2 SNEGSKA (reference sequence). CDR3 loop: CSARRAGSYNEQFF. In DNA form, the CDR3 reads TGCAGTGCTAGGCGGGCGGGTTCCTACAATGAGCAGTTCTTC.

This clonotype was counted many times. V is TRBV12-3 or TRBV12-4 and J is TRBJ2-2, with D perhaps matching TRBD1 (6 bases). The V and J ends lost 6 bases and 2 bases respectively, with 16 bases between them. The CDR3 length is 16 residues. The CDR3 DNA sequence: TGTGCCAGCAGCCCCGACAGGATACGTAACACCGGGGAGCTGTTTTTT. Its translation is CASSPDRIRNTGELFF.

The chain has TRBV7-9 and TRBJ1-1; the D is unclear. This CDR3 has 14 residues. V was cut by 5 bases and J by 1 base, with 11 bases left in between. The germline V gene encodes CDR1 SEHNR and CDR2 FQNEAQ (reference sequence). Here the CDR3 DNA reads TGTGCCAGCAGCACGACGGGCCGGAACACTGAAGCTTTCTTT. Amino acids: CASSTTGRNTEAFF.

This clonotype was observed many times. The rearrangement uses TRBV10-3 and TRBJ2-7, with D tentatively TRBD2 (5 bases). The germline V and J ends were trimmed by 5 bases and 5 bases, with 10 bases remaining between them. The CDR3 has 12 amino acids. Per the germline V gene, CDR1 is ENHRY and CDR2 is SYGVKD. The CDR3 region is CAISTDSDEQYF. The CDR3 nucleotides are TGTGCCATCAGTACGGACTCAGACGAGCAGTACTTC.

CDR3 sequence reads: CASSKLAGASSTDTQYF. The CDR3 DNA reads as TGTGCCAGCAGTAAGCTAGCGGGAGCCTCTAGCACAGATACGCAGTATTTT. This chain links TRBV6-1 with TRBJ2-3; 10 bases map to TRBD2. The CDR3 totals 17 residues. Trimming cost V 5 bases and J 0 bases; bases outside gene matches: 8. Germline V CDR1 and CDR2: MNHNS, SASEGT.

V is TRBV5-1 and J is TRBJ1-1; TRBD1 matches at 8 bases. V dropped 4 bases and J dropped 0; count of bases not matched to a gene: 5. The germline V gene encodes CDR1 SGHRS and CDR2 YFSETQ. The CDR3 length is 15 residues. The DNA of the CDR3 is TGCGCCAGCAGCATACGACAGGGGATGAACACTGAAGCTTTCTTT. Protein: CASSIRQGMNTEAFF.